This record looks at one T cell receptor beta chain sequence and its context. Its antigen has not been determined. No much larger clonotype is one base removed from it; base qualities were not supplied. This sample was taken from a study of blood T cells in healthy people across ages (dated by TCRdb to between 2015 and 2016). For the wider study: In model experiments, roughly one uniquely barcoded TCR beta cDNA molecule per two T cells was captured by template switching. The study measured age-related changes in TCR beta repertoire diversity using deep sequencing normalized with unique cDNA molecular identifiers. The donors were split into four age groups: young (average 16 years), middle-aged (about 40), aged (about 62) and long-lived (roughly 77). To avoid experimental bias, donors of different ages were spread randomly across the sequencing lanes. Two additional independent replicas of 1 million unique cDNA reads from the same blood draw were analyzed for two donors (one aged 18 to 30 and one aged 80 or older). The research as a whole found: Observed TCR beta diversity per million T cells fell roughly linearly with age, and a significant reduction was already apparent by age about 38. The CMV infection status of donors was not known, potentially confounding age-related changes in expanded clonotypes. Compared with the aged group, more naive CD4+ T cells, fewer expanded clones and increased TCR diversity were shown by the long-lived group, suggesting age selection. Bulk unsorted PBMC profiling prevented conclusive comparison of naive and antigen-experienced compartments. There was a strong correlation between observed TCR beta diversity and the percentage of naive T cells measured by flow cytometry. Estimates of total diversity based on one million sequenced T cells were regarded as lower bounds and as underestimates.

Donors were 35 to 40 systemically healthy Caucasian individuals from Russia aged about 6 to 100 years. Each donor gave 9 to 10 milliliters of peripheral blood, collected into EDTA-treated Vacutainer tubes. Ficoll-Paque density-gradient centrifugation was used to isolate PBMCs, with at least 6 million obtained per sample. Trizol reagent was used to extract total RNA from the PBMCs, yielding at least 6 micrograms per sample. For every donor, flow cytometry on a PBMC aliquot measured the percentage of naive CD45RAhigh/CD27high T cells. The library was produced with 5' RACE. TCRdb records Illumina HiSeq 2500 as the sequencer. A second PCR of roughly 7 to 11 cycles was run with a J-beta primer mix and a sample-barcoded 5' primer. Each TCR beta cDNA molecule received a unique molecular identifier from a template-switch 5' adaptor carrying 12 random nucleotides. Each sample yielded at least 3 million CDR3-containing paired-end reads. First-strand cDNA was synthesized from all RNA with the Mint cDNA synthesis kit, primed by a TRBC-specific oligonucleotide. After uracil-DNA glycosylase treatment, a first 18-cycle PCR used universal primers M1SS and BC2_uni_R on all cDNA. Per the original workflow: For normalization, 1 million high-quality reads were randomly selected from each sample, with every read carrying a distinct molecular identifier. Instead of being binned into consensus sequences, reads with shared molecular identifiers were discarded. MiTCR, set to a Q25 quality threshold and the strictest error-elimination algorithm, was used for CDR3 identification, clonotype clustering and error correction. Lower-bound total TCR beta diversity was estimated with a nonparametric unseen species model using Euler transformation. The public reads were reprocessed in TCRdb via fastp at Q25 and MiXCR, keeping in-frame beta chains. Each entry merges the rows of one CDR3 protein and shows their most common DNA and genes. These V and J calls originate from TCRdb's pipeline instead of the authors' own analysis. Counted in this sample were roughly 1.5 million distinct CDR3 sequences; about 45% of them appeared once. Roughly 3.7% of the sample is taken by the ten largest.

From the cysteine through the phenylalanine, the CDR3 covers 16 amino acids. Only the CDR3 DNA stays, 48 bases, in frame from base 1. Unmatched junction bases come to 2, with V trimmed by 0 bases and J by 3 bases. CDR1 and CDR2 (LNHNV, YYDKDF) derive from the germline V gene (reference sequence). The specimen was blood. The chain joins TRBV15 to TRBJ2-6; a stretch of 7 junction bases matches TRBD2. The TCR sequence derives from a woman aged 18-29 years in good health. The DNA sequence is as follows: TGTGCCACCAGCAGAGATGGGGGGGATGGGGCCAACGTCCTGACTTTC. The resulting protein is CATSRDGGDGANVLTF.